This T cell receptor beta chain was captured in a study of shared clonotypes between healthy human individuals. Study-level findings and limits: Clonotypes shared by all four sorted-subset donors had higher generation probabilities than non-shared clonotypes. With few donors, the genetic and exposure-history diversity represented was limited.

The length of the CDR3 is 14 residues. Germline-derived CDR1 and CDR2 are MNHEY and SVGAGI. V lost 8 bases, J lost 4 bases, and 11 bases stayed unmatched. On this clone: Its antigen is not known.

The repertoire was sequenced with immunoSEQ multiplex PCR; TCRdb's copy has only in-frame clones and lacks some. The profile shows roughly 2.2 million clones, 93% of them singletons. The sequenced sample consisted of naive CD4+ T cells from PBMCs. Subset of the sample: CD45RA+ positively selected. This clonotype was sampled from a man younger than 30 in good health. Some clones in this sample may be carry-over from other donors' samples. The chain carries TRBV6-5 and TRBJ2-7; 7 bases align to TRBD1. The CDR3 DNA reads TGTGCCAGCTCCACAGGGGCCCACCAATACGAGCAGTACTTC. Protein sequence: CASSTGAHQYEQYF.